The 14 T cell receptor beta chains below come from one sample, sequenced in a study of cytomegalovirus exposure and HLA in healthy donors. Sequencing used immunoSEQ multiplex PCR; TCRdb keeps in-frame clones, though not all of them. Found here are 100,000 to 150,000 clones, about 88% of them singletons; the top ten hold less than 1.5%. The sequenced sample consisted of PBMCs. These receptors all stem from a man aged 25 to 45 in good health and CMV-seronegative.

This clone came up a few times. The rearrangement uses TRBV5-3 and TRBJ2-3; TRBD1 aligns across 7 bases. TRBV5-3 is recorded as an ORF, its role being uncertain. With V trimmed by 4 bases and J by 11 bases, 16 bases remained unmatched. This CDR3 spans 15 amino acids. CDR3 sequence (DNA): TGTGCCAGAAGCCTAGGGACAGCATACCTGAACCTGCAGTATTTT. Amino acid sequence: CARSLGTAYLNLQYF.

This CDR3 is CASSPPYYSASGYEQYF. In nucleotides, the CDR3 is TGTGCCAGCTCACCACCCTATTACAGTGCTTCTGGGTACGAGCAGTACTTC. V is TRBV18 and J is TRBJ2-7; D remains unclear. The CDR3 sequence is 17 residues long. V lost 0 bases, J lost 4 bases, and 19 bases lay in between. The V gene's germline CDR1 is KGHSH and CDR2 LQKENI.

The V call is TRBV5-1, the J call TRBJ2-2, with 7 positions matching TRBD2. Germline CDR1 reads SGHRS; CDR2 reads YFSETQ. This CDR3 has 16 residues. V lost 9 bases, J lost 6 bases, and 17 bases stayed unmatched. This CDR3 is CATTPRGAGVSGELFF. The DNA for the CDR3 is TGCGCCACTACCCCCCGAGGGGCGGGAGTATCCGGGGAGCTGTTTTTT.

This chain uses TRBV6-1 with TRBJ2-7; a weak D match, TRBD2 (5 bases). V shed 8 bases and J shed 2 bases, with 13 bases lying between them. Germline CDR1 reads MNHNS; CDR2 reads SASEGT. This CDR3 spans 13 amino acids. The CDR3 reads CASEGQNTYEQYF. In DNA, the CDR3 is TGTGCCAGCGAGGGTCAGAACACCTACGAGCAGTACTTC.

The chain employs TRBV5-1 and TRBJ1-1; D perhaps matches TRBD1 (5 bases). V lost 0 bases and J 6 bases, leaving 12 bases between the germline ends. The germline gives CDR1 SGHRS, CDR2 YFSETQ. CDR3 length equals 14 residues. Here the CDR3 reads CASSLGSTGAEAFF. The CDR3, as DNA: TGCGCCAGCAGCTTGGGCTCCACGGGGGCTGAAGCTTTCTTT.

This chain joins TRBV30 and TRBJ2-1; possibly TRBD2 for D (6 bases). V was trimmed by 0 bases and J by 9 bases, leaving 15 bases between them. This CDR3 spans 14 amino acids. Germline V gives CDR1 GTSNPN, CDR2 SVGIG (reference sequence). Here the CDR3 reads CAWSVLAGAAEQFF. Written as DNA, the CDR3 is TGTGCCTGGAGTGTACTAGCCGGAGCGGCTGAGCAGTTCTTC.

This clone was counted a single time. This chain joins TRBV7-8 and TRBJ2-2, with D possibly TRBD1 on 5 matching bases. The CDR3 totals 16 residues. V lost 5 bases to trimming and J lost 5 bases, with 18 bases between them. Germline CDR1 reads SGHVS; CDR2 reads FQNEAQ. CDR3 DNA sequence: TGTGCCAGCAGCGACCCCAGAGCAGGGTTGACCGGGGAGCTGTTTTTT. Protein product: CASSDPRAGLTGELFF. Variable domain in full (rest from reference TRBV7-8 and TRBJ2-2): GAGVSQSPRYKVAKRGQDVALRCDPISGHVSLFWYQQALGQGPEFLTYFQNEAQLDKSGLPSDRFFAERPEGSVSTLKIQRTQQEDSAVYLCASSDPRAGLTGELFFGEGSRLTVL.

This clone was seen a few times. The chain links TRBV10-1 to TRBJ2-2, with a weak D call TRBD2 (6 bases). This CDR3 contains 14 residues. Germline V CDR1 and CDR2: WNHNN, SYGVQD (reference sequence). V shed 5 bases and J shed 6 bases, with 13 bases lying between them. The CDR3 region has the DNA TGCGCCAGCAGTCCAGCGGGTTGGGCCGGGGAGCTGTTTTTT. It translates to CASSPAGWAGELFF.

The chain couples TRBV7-9 to TRBJ1-5, with 7 bases that match TRBD1. CDR3 size: 13 residues. Trimming took 5 bases from V and 7 from J; bases not matched to a gene: 5. Germline CDR1 reads SEHNR; CDR2 reads FQNEAQ (reference sequence). The CDR3 DNA follows: TGTGCCAGCAGCCCAGGGGGTATGCAGCCCCAGCATTTT. Protein: CASSPGGMQPQHF.

V gene TRBV4-3 combines with J gene TRBJ2-3, with TRBD2 identical over 9 bases. V was pared by 4 bases and J by 6 bases, with 11 bases of the junction left unmatched. Germline-derived CDR1 and CDR2 are LGHNA and YSLEER. The CDR3 has 16 amino acids. CDR3 region: CASSPYIAGAADTQYF. The CDR3 DNA reads as TGCGCCAGCAGCCCGTATATAGCGGGAGCGGCGGATACGCAGTATTTT.

The J gene is TRBJ1-2, the V gene TRBV5-4; 7 bases line up with TRBD1. Germline assignment: CDR1 SGHNT and CDR2 YYREEE (reference sequence). The CDR3 extends over 12 amino acids. Trimming at V came to 3 bases and at J to 6 bases, leaving 2 bases not matched to a gene. This CDR3 is CASSSGQDGYTF. CDR3 nucleotide sequence: TGTGCCAGCAGCTCCGGACAGGATGGCTACACCTTC. Supplemented by reference TRBV5-4 and TRBJ1-2, the full variable domain reads ETGVTQSPTHLIKTRGQQVTLRCSSQSGHNTVSWYQQALGQGPQFIFQYYREEENGRGNFPPRFSGLQFPNYSSELNVNALELDDSALYLCASSSGQDGYTFGSGTRLTVV.

This chain joins TRBV9 and TRBJ2-4; 13 nucleotides agree with TRBD2. The CDR3 covers 15 residues. Germline V CDR1 and CDR2: SGDLS, YYNGEE. V was pared by 5 bases and J by 5 bases, with 4 bases of the junction left unmatched. The CDR3 DNA reads as TGTGCCAGCAGGGGACTAGCGGGAACCCAAAACATTCAGTACTTC. It codes for CASRGLAGTQNIQYF.

The rearrangement joins TRBV30 to TRBJ2-1; 9 bases are shared with TRBD1. The germline V gene encodes CDR1 GTSNPN and CDR2 SVGIG (reference sequence). Unmatched junction bases numbered 2, after V lost 1 base and J lost 4 bases. The CDR3 consists of 14 residues. The DNA for the CDR3 is TGTGCCTGGAGTGAGGACAGGGGATACAATGAGCAGTTCTTC. Encoded protein: CAWSEDRGYNEQFF.

V and J are TRBV5-1 and TRBJ1-6, with TRBD1 as a possible D gene (6 bases). V lost 4 bases and J 6 bases, leaving 17 bases between the germline ends. There are 16 residues in the CDR3. Germline values: CDR1 SGHRS, CDR2 YFSETQ. CDR3 amino acids: CASSPTATGRNSPLHF. CDR3 nucleotides: TGCGCCAGCAGCCCCACTGCTACAGGGCGTAATTCACCCCTCCACTTT.